This T cell receptor (beta chain) was documented in a study of OX40 agonist ivuxolimab in advanced cancers. Data came from immunoSEQ multiplex PCR; TCRdb stores just in-frame clones and leaves some out. This sample has about 120,000 clones, with roughly nine tenths found just once. This clone was found a few times. CDR1 is SGHAT, CDR2 FQDESV, per germline (reference sequence). Trimming pared 5 bases from V and 1 base from J, leaving 27 bases between. The CDR3 has 19 residues. This TCR was sampled from an adult with an advanced solid tumor such as melanoma, head and neck, liver or kidney cancer. The genes are TRBV11-1 and TRBJ2-7; D possibly matches TRBD1 or TRBD2 (6 bases each). The specimen comprised CD4+ or CD8+ T cells sorted from blood, sampled in a trial of the OX40 agonist ivuxolimab. The CDR3 reads CASSPTGTGPRGTSYEQYF. CDR3 nucleotides: TGTGCCAGCAGCCCAACCGGGACGGGCCCAAGGGGGACTTCCTACGAGCAGTACTTC.